The T cell receptor (beta chain) under discussion was sequenced for a study of blood T cell repertoires in COVID-19. Study background: Acute-phase and convalescent COVID-19 samples originated in the United States, Italy and Spain.

Germline assignment: CDR1 SGHDT and CDR2 YYEEEE. The CDR3 is made up of 13 amino acids. The V and J ends lost 3 bases and 5 bases respectively, with 11 bases between them. It was during active infection that Seattle patients were enrolled and then longitudinally followed. In the original analysis: Estimated nucleated cell counts came from reference gene primer amplification. Assay: immunoSEQ multiplex PCR; the TCRdb copy retains only in-frame clones and omits some. D and trimming were read from the DNA, whereas the V and J calls and clone size are those reported in that table. Of under 250,000 clones in the sample, 80% to 95% are singletons; the top ten hold around 0.83%.

The chain has TRBV5-6 and TRBJ1-2; the D is unclear. Sequencing was carried out using peripheral blood. This clonotype was sampled from a man younger than 45 with COVID-19, enrolled during active disease. CDR3 nucleotides: TGTGCCAGCAGCTCCCAGGCCCATTATGGCTACACCTTC. Translating gives CASSSQAHYGYTF. Drawing the rest from reference TRBV5-6 and TRBJ1-2, the complete variable domain is DAGVTQSPTHLIKTRGQQVTLRCSPKSGHDTVSWYQQALGQGPQFIFQYYEEEERQRGNFPDRFSGHQFPNYSSELNVNALLLGDSALYLCASSSQAHYGYTFGSGTRLTVV.